This passage covers 21 T cell receptor beta chains from one sample sequenced in a study of blood T cell repertoires in COVID-19. Using immunoSEQ multiplex PCR, the repertoire was profiled, and TCRdb retains in-frame clones only, with some absent. The table lists fewer than 60,000 clones, around 92% of them singletons. Specimen: peripheral blood. The receptors come from a man older than 75 with active or convalescent COVID-19.

This rearrangement joins TRBV2 to TRBJ1-5, with D uncertain. This CDR3 is 15 amino acids long. Germline V gene data show CDR1 as SNHLY and CDR2 as FYNNEI. Trimming removed 5 bases from V and 0 bases from J, with 11 bases in between. The DNA for the CDR3 is TGTGCCAGCAGTATAGGGAGGGCTAGCAATCAGCCCCAGCATTTT. Translation gives CASSIGRASNQPQHF.

The rearrangement joins TRBV9 to TRBJ2-3; 11 bases are a match to TRBD2. This CDR3 comprises 12 residues. The germline gives CDR1 SGDLS, CDR2 YYNGEE. Trimming cost V 7 bases and J 6 bases; bases outside gene matches: 1. CDR3 sequence (DNA): TGTGCCAGCGGACTAGCGGGTGATACGCAGTATTTT. It specifies CASGLAGDTQYF.

V gene TRBV10-3 combines with J gene TRBJ2-1, with D perhaps matching TRBD1 (5 bases). Trimming shortened V by 4 bases and J by 0 bases, and 13 bases separated the two germline ends. The germline gives CDR1 ENHRY, CDR2 SYGVKD. CDR3 size: 16 residues. The CDR3 protein is CAISVGPGDSYNEQFF. The CDR3 bases are TGTGCCATCAGTGTGGGGCCAGGAGACTCCTACAATGAGCAGTTCTTC.

The rearrangement links TRBV10-1 to TRBJ1-4; D remains unclear. From germline, CDR1 is WNHNN and CDR2 SYGVQD (reference sequence). Trimming took 2 bases from V and 5 from J, leaving 9 bases between them. The CDR3 is made up of 14 amino acids. The CDR3 nucleotides read TGCGCCAGCAGTGAGGGAGGACCGAATGAAAAACTGTTTTTT. Residues: CASSEGGPNEKLFF.

The gene calls are TRBV5-4 and TRBJ2-5, with 8 positions matching TRBD2. This CDR3 comprises 16 residues. Germline CDR1 SGHNT, CDR2 YYREEE (reference sequence). V shed 0 bases and J 4 bases; nucleotides not matched to a gene: 8. CDR3 DNA sequence: TGTGCCAGCAGCTTGGATGCGGGGGGCCTGGGAGAGACCCAGTACTTC. The encoded protein is CASSLDAGGLGETQYF.

The genes are TRBV3-1 (or the pseudogene TRBV3-2) and TRBJ2-1, with D possibly matching TRBD1 (5 bases). CDR3 length: 16 residues. V lost 3 bases to trimming and J lost 3 bases, with 15 bases between them. Germline V gene lookup returns CDR1 LGHDT and CDR2 YNNKEL (reference sequence). CDR3 residues: CASSQNTGLFYNEQFF. In DNA, the CDR3 is TGTGCCAGCAGCCAGAACACAGGCCTATTCTACAATGAGCAGTTCTTC.

The rearrangement uses TRBV7-2 and TRBJ1-2; D may be TRBD1 (6 bases). Germline CDR1 SGHTA, CDR2 FQGNSA. The CDR3 has 14 amino acids. V was cut by 5 bases and J by 6 bases, with 16 bases left in between. Here the CDR3 reads CASSIGTWRDGYTF. The CDR3 nucleotides read TGTGCCAGCAGCATCGGGACATGGCGAGATGGCTACACCTTC. The full variable domain, its missing parts supplied by reference TRBV7-2 and TRBJ1-2, is GAGVSQSPSNKVTEKGKDVELRCDPISGHTALYWYRQSLGQGLEFLIYFQGNSAPDKSGLPSDRFSAERTGGSVSTLTIQRTQQEDSAVYLCASSIGTWRDGYTFGSGTRLTVV.

This sequence joins TRBV7-2 and TRBJ1-2, with 7 nucleotides matching TRBD1. Germline CDR1 SGHTA, CDR2 FQGNSA. Trimming removed 3 bases from V and 2 bases from J; junction bases left unmatched: 6. This CDR3 is 15 amino acids long. DNA of the CDR3: TGTGCCAGCAGCTTTCAGGGGGGCCAGAACTATGGCTACACCTTC. Translation gives CASSFQGGQNYGYTF.

V and J are TRBV5-4 and TRBJ2-3; tentatively, D is TRBD2 (5 bases). CDR1 SGHNT and CDR2 YYREEE come from the germline V gene (reference sequence). Trimming pared 6 bases from V and 0 bases from J, leaving 14 bases between. The CDR3 is 15 amino acids. The CDR3 DNA is TGTGCCAGCAAGCCCCTGGAGCGGAGCACAGATACGCAGTATTTT. Protein product: CASKPLERSTDTQYF.

The chain carries TRBV7-2 and TRBJ2-5; tentative D call: TRBD2 (5 bases). The CDR3 extends over 16 amino acids. V was clipped by 1 base and J by 2 bases, with 14 bases between them. Per the germline V gene, CDR1 is SGHTA and CDR2 is FQGNSA. CDR3 coding DNA: TGTGCCAGCAGCTTAGGAGTCTCTCGGGGTCAAGAGACCCAGTACTTC. Amino acids: CASSLGVSRGQETQYF.

V and J are TRBV5-6 and TRBJ2-4, with a tentative D call TRBD2 (5 bases). The germline V gene encodes CDR1 SGHDT and CDR2 YYEEEE. The CDR3 spans 16 residues. The ends were cut back, 4 bases at V and 2 bases at J, with 16 bases in the middle. The CDR3 here is CASSPRGRPSKNIQYF. CDR3 nucleotide sequence: TGTGCCAGCAGCCCCAGAGGGAGACCTTCCAAAAACATTCAGTACTTC.

This chain uses TRBV9 with TRBJ2-3; 15 bases match TRBD2. CDR1 and CDR2 (germline): SGDLS, YYNGEE. With V trimmed by 4 bases and J by 2 bases, 11 bases remained unmatched. The CDR3 runs 19 residues. As DNA, the CDR3 is TGTGCCAGCAGCCGGACTAGCGGGGGGGCCTCACGGGCCACAGATACGCAGTATTTT. It specifies CASSRTSGGASRATDTQYF.

The chain has TRBV7-2 and TRBJ2-1; 11 bases match TRBD2. This CDR3 is built from 16 residues. V was clipped by 4 bases and J by 8 bases; unmatched bases: 10. The V gene's germline CDR1 is SGHTA and CDR2 FQGNSA. The CDR3 here is CASSSTTSGSMDEQFF. Here the CDR3 DNA reads TGTGCCAGCAGCTCGACTACTAGCGGGAGTATGGATGAGCAGTTCTTC.

This clone was seen a handful of times. This chain links TRBV6-5 with TRBJ2-7; a weak D match, TRBD2 (6 bases). V was clipped by 8 bases and J by 0 bases, with 14 bases between them. Germline assignment: CDR1 MNHEY and CDR2 SVGAGI. The CDR3 has 14 amino acids. In nucleotides, the CDR3 is TGTGCCAGCCCAGGAGGGGCTGACTCCTACGAGCAGTACTTC. Its protein product is CASPGGADSYEQYF.

As for this clone: The junction shows a germline mismatch at one end, possibly a read error. V is TRBV6-2 or TRBV6-3 and J is TRBJ2-1; TRBD2 aligns across 8 bases. The CDR3 has 16 residues. In germline, CDR1 is MNHEY, CDR2 SVGEGT. The chain's CDR3 is CARSRGGDYSYNEQFF. The DNA of the CDR3 is TGTGCCCGCAGTCGGGGGGGGGATTACTCCTACAATGAGCAGTTCTTC.

The chain joins TRBV12-3 or TRBV12-4 to TRBJ1-2; perhaps TRBD1 as D (6 bases). This CDR3 is 13 amino acids long. V lost 5 bases and J lost 8, with 15 bases in between. This CDR3 is CASSPREGDGYTF. In DNA form, the CDR3 reads TGTGCCAGCAGTCCCAGGGAGGGGGACGGCTACACCTTC.

The rearrangement joins TRBV28 to TRBJ2-1, with 9 positions matching TRBD2. This CDR3 is 17 amino acids long. CDR1 MDHEN and CDR2 SYDVKM come from the germline V gene. V was pared by 7 bases and J by 4 bases, with 14 bases of the junction left unmatched. Here the CDR3 reads CASIGPKLAGEYNEQFF. The CDR3 DNA sequence: TGTGCCAGCATTGGTCCTAAATTAGCGGGAGAATACAATGAGCAGTTCTTC.

This chain links TRBV23-1 with TRBJ2-1; 9 nucleotides match TRBD1. TRBV23-1 is labeled an ORF, and its function is uncertain. CDR3 size: 19 residues. The junction had 16 bases not matched to a gene; V was cut back by 0 bases and J by 7 bases. The CDR3 DNA is TGCGCCAGCAGTCAATCTGCTTGGGACCGGGACAGGGTTAGTAATGAGCAGTTCTTC. Translated, it gives CASSQSAWDRDRVSNEQFF.

The chain carries TRBV23-1 and TRBJ1-2; D unclear. TRBV23-1 is an open reading frame whose function is uncertain. Trimming left V 6 bases short and J 2 bases short, with 13 bases between. The CDR3 is made up of 14 amino acids. The chain's CDR3 is CASRLVLRNYGYTF. The CDR3, as DNA: TGCGCCAGCAGGTTGGTTTTACGGAACTATGGCTACACCTTC.

By proportion, this clone is medium-sized (0.01 to 0.1%). This chain uses TRBV7-2 with TRBJ2-1; no clear D. The CDR3 covers 16 residues. V lost 1 base and J 7 bases, leaving 17 bases between the germline ends. In germline, CDR1 is SGHTA, CDR2 FQGNSA. For the CDR3, the DNA is TGTGCCAGCAGCTTAGTAGACAACCTAAAAGTAAATGAGCAGTTCTTC. Translating it yields CASSLVDNLKVNEQFF.

V gene TRBV5-4 combines with J gene TRBJ1-1, with D possibly matching TRBD1 (6 bases). The CDR3 is made up of 16 amino acids. Germline loops: CDR1 SGHNT, CDR2 YYREEE (reference sequence). The ends were cut back, 6 bases at V and 4 bases at J, with 22 bases in the middle. The CDR3 DNA reads as TGTGCCAGCAACTCACTCGGGGGGCTTAGCGGCACTGAAGCTTTCTTT. This encodes CASNSLGGLSGTEAFF.